The 14 T cell receptor beta chains below were found in one sample sequenced in a study of cytomegalovirus exposure and HLA in healthy donors. The PCR made use of 60 Vbeta and 13 Jbeta primers. Assay used: immunoSEQ multiplex PCR; TCRdb lists only in-frame clones, some missing. Found here are under 200,000 clones; the top ten clones hold under 2.5%. Sequenced sample: PBMCs. These receptors all stem from a man aged 25 to 40 in good health and CMV-seronegative.

The chain joins TRBV11-3 to TRBJ2-5; 9 bases align to TRBD2. The ends lost 5 bases at V and 3 bases at J; junction bases unmatched: 1. Germline loops: CDR1 SGHNT, CDR2 YENEEA. The CDR3 extends over 13 amino acids. CDR3 in DNA: TGTGCCAGCAGCATAGCGGGAGAAGAGACCCAGTACTTC. Translation: CASSIAGEETQYF.

The rearrangement links TRBV27 to TRBJ2-1; TRBD2 matches 10 bases. Looked up from germline, CDR1 is MNHEY and CDR2 is SMNVEV (reference sequence). The CDR3 has 16 residues. With V trimmed by 5 bases and J by 7 bases, 11 bases remained unmatched. As DNA, the CDR3 is TGTGCCAGCAGTCTCGGTGCTAGCGGGAGAAGAAATGAGCAGTTCTTC. Translation: CASSLGASGRRNEQFF.

V gene TRBV28 combines with J gene TRBJ1-1; D unclear. Trimming removed 8 bases from V and 1 base from J, with 17 bases in between. The CDR3 runs to 15 residues. Germline V gives CDR1 MDHEN, CDR2 SYDVKM. The CDR3 DNA is TGTGCCAGCGCCAGTATTGGAGTGGGGAACACTGAAGCTTTCTTT. Translating it yields CASASIGVGNTEAFF.

The chain is built from TRBV30 and TRBJ1-5; 9 nucleotides align to TRBD1. Looked up from germline, CDR1 is GTSNPN and CDR2 is SVGIG (reference sequence). There are 13 residues in the CDR3. V dropped 5 bases and J dropped 7; count of bases not matched to a gene: 6. The CDR3 loop reads CAWQGQGGQPQHF. The CDR3 DNA sequence: TGTGCCTGGCAGGGACAGGGAGGGCAGCCCCAGCATTTT.

This chain connects TRBV11-3 to TRBJ2-7; possible D gene TRBD1, 6 bases. The CDR3 has 14 amino acids. Per the germline V gene, CDR1 is SGHNT and CDR2 is YENEEA. V was shortened by 0 bases and J by 6 bases, with 12 bases between the two germline ends. The CDR3 coding sequence is TGTGCCAGCAGCTTAGAAGGGGGTTATCTCGAGCAGTACTTC. It translates to CASSLEGGYLEQYF.

The J gene is TRBJ1-2, the V gene TRBV10-3; D ambiguous. This CDR3 has 12 residues. CDR1 ENHRY and CDR2 SYGVKD come from the germline V gene. The V and J ends lost 2 bases and 5 bases respectively, with 6 bases between them. The CDR3 is CAISEGVYGYTF. The CDR3, as DNA: TGTGCCATCAGTGAGGGAGTATATGGCTACACCTTC.

This chain connects TRBV7-2 to TRBJ2-3, with 7 bases aligning to TRBD1. Per the germline V gene, CDR1 is SGHTA and CDR2 is FQGNSA. Trimming cost V 1 base and J 3 bases; bases outside gene matches: 4. CDR3 length: 15 residues. In DNA form, the CDR3 reads TGTGCCAGCAGCTTAGTGACAGGGTTGACAGATACGCAGTATTTT. Residues: CASSLVTGLTDTQYF.

V and J are TRBV5-1 and TRBJ2-3; the D gene is possibly TRBD1 (6 bases). The CDR3 runs to 14 residues. V was trimmed by 7 bases and J by 0 bases, leaving 12 bases between them. CDR1 and CDR2 (germline): SGHRS, YFSETQ. CDR3 loop: CASHRDTSTDTQYF. The DNA of the CDR3 is TGCGCCAGCCACCGGGACACAAGCACAGATACGCAGTATTTT.

The V gene is TRBV29-1, the J gene TRBJ2-1, with 11 bases aligning to TRBD2. The germline V gene has CDR1 SQVTM and CDR2 ANQGSEA. V dropped 5 bases and J dropped 0; count of bases not matched to a gene: 6. This CDR3 is 16 amino acids long. CDR3 nucleotides: TGCAGCGTTATGAGACTAGCGGGGAGCTCCTACAATGAGCAGTTCTTC. Translating gives CSVMRLAGSSYNEQFF.

As concerns this clone: Germline and junction disagree at one end, which may indicate a read error. V gene TRBV7-9 combines with J gene TRBJ2-5, with a possible D match to TRBD1 (5 bases). The J call may be incorrect, as the DNA end agrees better with TRBJ2-7. Germline V gives CDR1 SEHNR, CDR2 FQNEAQ (reference sequence). There are 16 residues in the CDR3. The CDR3 DNA is TGTGCCAGCAGCTGGCCTCTCGGCAGGGCCTCCCACGAGCAGTACTTC. Its translation is CASSWPLGRASHEQYF.

The chain uses TRBV5-4 and TRBJ2-1, with D possibly TRBD2 on 6 matching bases. V lost 5 bases and J lost 7, with 16 bases in between. Per germline, CDR1 SGHNT and CDR2 YYREEE (reference sequence). This CDR3 comprises 14 residues. This CDR3 is CASRGGGFRNEQFF. For the CDR3, the DNA is TGTGCCAGCAGGGGAGGCGGGTTCAGAAATGAGCAGTTCTTC.

The chain joins TRBV7-9 to TRBJ1-2, with D perhaps TRBD1 (6 bases). The CDR3 sequence is 17 residues long. Germline V CDR1 and CDR2: SEHNR, FQNEAQ (reference sequence). Trimming left V 7 bases short and J 3 bases short, with 24 bases between. The CDR3: CASTQGGGCSPDYGYTF. DNA of the CDR3: TGTGCCAGCACCCAAGGGGGGGGCTGTTCCCCCGACTATGGCTACACCTTC.

Here the CDR3 reads CASREGPGLGYTF. The CDR3 DNA reads as TGTGCCAGCAGGGAGGGACCGGGATTGGGCTACACCTTC. The rearrangement uses TRBV27 and TRBJ1-2, with D maybe TRBD1 (5 bases). Germline V gives CDR1 MNHEY, CDR2 SMNVEV (reference sequence). Trimming pared 6 bases from V and 8 bases from J, leaving 16 bases between. This CDR3 contains 13 residues.

The CDR3 reads CASSPTGSLYGYTF. Here the CDR3 DNA reads TGCGCCAGCAGCCCGACAGGTTCGCTCTATGGCTACACCTTC. The chain recombines TRBV5-1 with TRBJ1-2; D perhaps matches TRBD1 (6 bases). CDR1 and CDR2 from the germline V gene are SGHRS and YFSETQ. The CDR3 is made up of 14 amino acids. V was pared by 4 bases and J by 4 bases, with 14 bases between.